These T cell receptor beta chains were read from a single sample in a study of neurological immune-mediated disorders. TCRdb re-called the 5' RACE reads through MiXCR, storing one row per CDR3 protein. The sample holds more than 50,000 distinct CDR3 sequences, under 3.5% seen once. The material sequenced was PBMCs. Source of these receptors: a woman between 55 and 75 years old with multiple sclerosis. CDR3s include the opening cysteine and the closing phenylalanine or tryptophan. D genes are given only for firm matches. Size tells how often a clone was seen (once, few, many) or the class of an expanded clone, and some rows leave it out.

d_gene | j_gene | abundance | v_gene | CDR3nt | CDR3aa
TRBD2 | TRBJ2-5 | many | TRBV12-3/TRBV12-4 | TGTGCCAGCAGTTCGGGGAGGGGCGTGCAAGAGACCCAGTACTTC | CASSSGRGVQETQYF
. | TRBJ2-7 | few | TRBV20-1 | TGCAGTGTCCAGATCCGTGGGGAGCAGTACTTC | CSVQIRGEQYF
TRBD2 | TRBJ2-5 | many | TRBV6-5 | TGTGCCAGCAGCTCGGGACTAGCGGGAGTAGAGACCCAGTACTTC | CASSSGLAGVETQYF
TRBD1 | TRBJ1-2 | many | TRBV12-3/TRBV12-4 | TGTGCCAGCAGTTTTTGGAGTCAGGGGGGATACCTTAACTATGGCTACACCTTC | CASSFWSQGGYLNYGYTF
TRBD2 | TRBJ2-1 | many | TRBV24-1 | TGTGCCACCAGTGATCCTAGCGGGGGGGCCATCGATGAGCAGTTCTTC | CATSDPSGGAIDEQFF
TRBD1 | TRBJ2-2 | many | TRBV20-1 | TGCAGTGCTAGAGATCAATACAGACAGGGAGCATCCGGGGAGCTGTTTTTT | CSARDQYRQGASGELFF
. | TRBJ2-7 | many | TRBV28 | TGTGCCAGCAGTTTAAGGCTAGGGGGGGTCTACGAGCAGTACTTC | CASSLRLGGVYEQYF
TRBD1 | TRBJ2-1 | many | TRBV5-1 | TGCGCCAGCAGCTTGACCGGGACAGGGTCATACGATGAGCAGTTCTTC | CASSLTGTGSYDEQFF
. | TRBJ2-1 | many | TRBV24-1 | TGTGCCACCAGTGAGTACAGTCAGGATGAGCAGTTCTTC | CATSEYSQDEQFF
TRBD2 | TRBJ2-5 | many | TRBV20-1 | TGCAGCGCAAGGCCGGGTGCTAGCGGAGAAGAGACCCAGTACTTC | CSARPGASGEETQYF
. | TRBJ2-5 | many | TRBV3-1 | TGTGCCAGCAGCCAAGATTCGGCGCAGGGGTGGTTGGAGACCCAGTACTTC | CASSQDSAQGWLETQYF
. | TRBJ2-2 | many | TRBV19 | TGTGCCAGTAGCTGGGGCCCCGGGGAGCTGTTTTTT | CASSWGPGELFF
. | TRBJ2-2 | . | TRBV4-3 | TGCGCCAGCAGCCAAGTTTTAGGGGAGCTGTTTTTT | CASSQVLGELFF
. | TRBJ2-2 | . | TRBV7-3 | TGTGCCAGCAGCTCCGAAGGCACCGGGGAGCTGTTTTTT | CASSSEGTGELFF
TRBD2 | TRBJ2-2 | few | TRBV19 | TGTGCCAGTAGTGTCTTTGGCGGGAGGTCGGGCACCGGGGAGCTGTTTTTT | CASSVFGGRSGTGELFF
TRBD1 | TRBJ2-7 | many | TRBV7-8 | TGTGCCAGCAGGCCCAACCGGGACAGCTCCTACGAGCAGTACTTC | CASRPNRDSSYEQYF
. | TRBJ2-7 | many | TRBV29-1 | TGCAGCGTTGAATCCCAAGCAAACGAGCAGTACTTC | CSVESQANEQYF
TRBD2 | TRBJ2-5 | many | TRBV7-6 | TGTGCCAGCAGCTTAGAGTTGGCTAGCGGGTTTCAAGAGACCCAGTACTTC | CASSLELASGFQETQYF
. | TRBJ1-2 | many | TRBV11-1 | TGTGCCAGCAGCTTAGCCGGGGCATCAAACTATGGCTACACCTTC | CASSLAGASNYGYTF
TRBD1 | TRBJ2-1 | . | TRBV18 | TGTGCCAGCTCAAGTCCAGGGGGCGAGGAGCAGTTCTTC | CASSSPGGEEQFF
TRBD2 | TRBJ2-7 | many | TRBV28 | TGTGCCAGCAGTTCCTTAGCGGGAGGGTTGGACGAGCAGTACTTC | CASSSLAGGLDEQYF
. | TRBJ2-7 | many | TRBV12-3/TRBV12-4 | TGTGCCAGCAGTTTTACAGGATCCTACGAGCAGTACTTC | CASSFTGSYEQYF
. | TRBJ2-7 | many | TRBV7-9 | TGTGCCAGCAGTCCCCATCCCCTCTACGAGCAGTACTTC | CASSPHPLYEQYF
. | TRBJ2-2 | many | TRBV5-6 | TGTGCCAGCAGCTTGGGTTCAGGTCCAATAATGTTTTTT | CASSLGSGPIMFF
TRBD1 | TRBJ2-1 | many | TRBV9 | TGTGCCAGCAGCGGGGGGACAGGGGTCAATGAGCAGTTCTTC | CASSGGTGVNEQFF
. | TRBJ2-7 | many | TRBV20-1 | TGCAGTGCTAGAGACGTGCAGAGACAGGTCTCCTACGAGCAGTACTTC | CSARDVQRQVSYEQYF
TRBD2 | TRBJ2-3 | many | TRBV20-1 | TGCAGTGCTAGGGGCTTGAGCGGGAGAGGCACAGATACGCAGTATTTT | CSARGLSGRGTDTQYF
TRBD1 | TRBJ2-2 | many | TRBV20-1 | TGCAGTGCCCGTCAAGGGGGCTACTATACCGGGGAGCTGTTTTTT | CSARQGGYYTGELFF
. | TRBJ2-1 | many | TRBV5-1 | TGCGCCAGCAGCTTATCGAGACAGATGAACTACTACAATGAGCAGTTCTTC | CASSLSRQMNYYNEQFF
. | TRBJ1-3 | . | TRBV18 | TGTGCCAGCTCACCAGCGGGAAACACCATATATTTT | CASSPAGNTIYF
. | TRBJ2-7 | few | TRBV5-1 | TGCGCCAGCAGCTCCGGTGGGGGGTTAAGGGAGCAGTACTTC | CASSSGGGLREQYF
. | TRBJ2-5 | many | TRBV29-1 | TGCAGCGTCGCCGTCGGGGGGCGTAAGGAGACCCAGTACTTC | CSVAVGGRKETQYF
TRBD2 | TRBJ2-3 | many | TRBV5-4 | TGTGCCAGCAGCGCGACTAGCGGGGGGTTCACAGATACGCAGTATTTT | CASSATSGGFTDTQYF
. | TRBJ1-2 | many | TRBV6-5 | TGTGCCAGCAGATCACCACAGGGTCGTGGCTACACCTTC | CASRSPQGRGYTF
. | TRBJ2-3 | many | TRBV3-1 | TGTGCCAGCAGCCAAGGGCGCACAGATACGCAGTATTTT | CASSQGRTDTQYF